This is a list of T cell receptor beta chains from one sample in a study of cytomegalovirus exposure and HLA in healthy donors. The method was immunoSEQ multiplex PCR; TCRdb's version includes in-frame clones alone and lacks a portion of them. The sample includes 55,000 to 75,000 clones. Sequences were obtained from PBMCs. These TCRs come from a woman in her twenties or thirties in good health and CMV-seronegative. The CDR3 runs from the conserved cysteine through the conserved F or W. A D gene is named only where the DNA matches it firmly.

j_gene | v_gene | d_gene | CDR3aa | CDR3nt
TRBJ2-5 | TRBV30 | NA | CAWSVKAGGSQYF | TGTGCCTGGAGTGTAAAGGCGGGCGGGTCCCAGTACTTC
TRBJ1-5 | TRBV30 | TRBD1 | CAWSTGQGDQPQHF | TGTGCCTGGAGTACGGGACAGGGGGATCAGCCCCAGCATTTT
TRBJ1-4 | TRBV19 | TRBD1 | CASLRTGYEKLFF | TGTGCCAGTCTCAGGACAGGGTATGAAAAACTGTTTTTT
TRBJ2-7 | TRBV5-6 | TRBD2 | CASSPLSGRRYEQYF | TGTGCCAGCAGCCCCCTAAGCGGGAGGCGGTACGAGCAGTACTTC
TRBJ2-5 | TRBV29-1 | TRBD1 | CSVTGGSTETQYF | TGCAGCGTCACAGGGGGGAGCACAGAGACCCAGTACTTC
TRBJ1-2 | TRBV6-5 | TRBD1 | CASSPRGTSDTF | TGTGCCAGCAGCCCCAGGGGGACATCCGACACCTTC
TRBJ2-3 | TRBV5-1 | NA | CASSLGATTDTQYF | TGCGCCAGCAGCTTGGGGGCCACCACAGATACGCAGTATTTT
TRBJ2-7 | TRBV5-5 | NA | CASSLFGGAYEQYF | TGTGCCAGCAGCTTATTCGGGGGTGCCTACGAGCAGTACTTC
TRBJ2-2 | TRBV10-1 | NA | CASSEGARPGELFF | TGCGCCAGCAGTGAGGGGGCCAGACCCGGGGAGCTGTTTTTT
TRBJ2-1 | TRBV5-1 | TRBD2 | CASSIRTSYYEQFF | TGCGCCAGCAGCATAAGGACTAGCTATTATGAGCAGTTCTTC
TRBJ2-3 | TRBV4-3 | TRBD2 | CASSQEAGGPPTQYF | TGCGCCAGCAGCCAAGAAGCGGGGGGGCCTCCTACGCAGTATTTT
TRBJ2-2 | TRBV4-1 | TRBD1 | CASSQGTGLSGELFF | TGCGCCAGCAGCCAAGGGACAGGGTTATCCGGGGAGCTGTTTTTT
TRBJ2-7 | TRBV27 | NA | CASSLHSTYEQYF | TGTGCCAGCAGTTTACACAGCACCTACGAGCAGTACTTC
TRBJ2-5 | TRBV5-1 | TRBD2 | CASSFAGLAGGETQYF | TGCGCCAGCAGCTTCGCGGGACTAGCGGGAGGAGAGACCCAGTACTTC
TRBJ2-2 | TRBV11-3 | TRBD1 | CASSGQENTGELFF | TGTGCCAGCAGTGGACAGGAGAACACCGGGGAGCTGTTTTTT
TRBJ2-7 | TRBV27 | NA | CASRPSRELYEQYF | TGTGCCAGCAGGCCCTCTCGGGAGCTTTACGAGCAGTACTTC
TRBJ1-5 | TRBV6-1 | TRBD1 | CASSNLGQGGQPQHF | TGTGCCAGCAGTAACCTTGGACAGGGAGGACAGCCCCAGCATTTT
TRBJ1-1 | TRBV10-3 | TRBD1 | CAISWTGGTEAFF | TGTGCCATCAGCTGGACAGGGGGCACTGAAGCTTTCTTT
TRBJ2-5 | TRBV18 | NA | CASSPEEETQYF | TGTGCCAGCTCACCCGAGGAAGAGACCCAGTACTTC
TRBJ1-2 | TRBV6-6 | TRBD1 | CASRQGEGPYGYTF | TGTGCCAGCAGACAGGGGGAGGGACCCTATGGCTACACCTTC
TRBJ2-7 | TRBV30 | NA | CAWSPGNYEQYF | TGTGCCTGGAGCCCAGGGAATTACGAGCAGTACTTC
TRBJ1-2 | TRBV6-1 | NA | CASSVEAHYGYTF | TGTGCCAGCAGTGTTGAGGCCCACTATGGCTACACCTTC
TRBJ2-1 | TRBV7-6 | TRBD2 | CASSHPTSGIHNEQFF | TGTGCCAGCAGCCATCCAACTAGCGGAATTCACAATGAGCAGTTCTTC
TRBJ2-7 | TRBV27 | NA | CASIPGSPSYEQYF | TGTGCCAGCATCCCCGGGAGCCCCTCCTACGAGCAGTACTTC
TRBJ1-6 | TRBV14 | TRBD1 | CASSQGDRGRSPLHF | TGTGCCAGCAGCCAAGGCGACAGGGGGCGATCACCCCTCCACTTT
TRBJ2-1 | TRBV4-2 | TRBD2 | CASSQDSLAGEYEQFF | TGTGCCAGCAGCCAAGATTCACTAGCGGGGGAGTATGAGCAGTTCTTC
TRBJ2-1 | TRBV4-2 | TRBD1 | CASTDRDVNEQFF | TGTGCCAGCACAGACAGGGATGTCAATGAGCAGTTCTTC
TRBJ2-2 | TRBV4-1 | TRBD2 | CASKYLAAPIGDTGELFF | TGCGCCAGCAAGTATCTAGCGGCTCCCATTGGGGACACCGGGGAGCTGTTTTTT
TRBJ2-1 | TRBV5-4 | TRBD1 | CASSANSGTDYNEQFF | TGTGCCAGCAGCGCCAACTCCGGGACAGATTACAATGAGCAGTTCTTC
TRBJ2-5 | TRBV7-2 | TRBD1 | CASSPRTGGETQYF | TGTGCCAGCAGCCCGAGGACAGGGGGGGAGACCCAGTACTTC
TRBJ2-6 | TRBV6-5 | NA | CASSYSPSSGANVLTF | TGTGCCAGCAGTTACTCGCCCAGCTCTGGGGCCAACGTCCTGACTTTC
TRBJ2-7 | TRBV7-6 | TRBD2 | CASSMGGRSYEQYF | TGTGCCAGCAGCATGGGAGGGAGGTCCTACGAGCAGTACTTC
TRBJ1-2 | TRBV5-1 | NA | CASRAQDDLYGYTF | TGCGCCAGCAGGGCACAGGATGACTTATATGGCTACACCTTC
TRBJ2-1 | TRBV15 | NA | CATSRQTAYNEQFF | TGTGCCACCAGCAGACAGACAGCCTACAATGAGCAGTTCTTC
TRBJ2-7 | TRBV9 | NA | CASSVDPRQTSDEQYF | TGTGCCAGCAGCGTAGATCCCCGTCAGACTAGTGACGAGCAGTACTTC
TRBJ2-7 | TRBV4-1 | TRBD1 | CASSQDYQDRVF | TGCGCCAGCAGCCAAGATTATCAGGACAGGGTGTTC
TRBJ1-1 | TRBV4-3 | TRBD1 | CASSQDRRTGVGTEAFF | TGCGCCAGCAGCCAAGATAGGCGGACAGGGGTAGGCACTGAAGCTTTCTTT
TRBJ1-5 | TRBV27 | TRBD1 | CASRKGTGTPNQPQHF | TGTGCCAGCAGGAAAGGGACAGGGACGCCCAATCAGCCCCAGCATTTT
TRBJ1-1 | TRBV6-5 | NA | CASSYSGGMNTEAFF | TGTGCCAGCAGTTACTCGGGGGGGATGAACACTGAAGCTTTCTTT
TRBJ2-7 | TRBV29-1 | NA | CSVVYYEQYF | TGCAGCGTTGTCTACTACGAGCAGTACTTC
TRBJ2-7 | TRBV6-6 | NA | CASTIGIGPLYEQYF | TGTGCCAGCACCATCGGGATAGGCCCTCTCTACGAGCAGTACTTC
TRBJ2-7 | TRBV28 | TRBD1 | CASSLLGQGAYEQYF | TGTGCCAGCAGTTTACTAGGACAGGGGGCCTACGAGCAGTACTTC
TRBJ2-4 | TRBV7-9 | TRBD1 | CASSLKGAKDIQYF | TGTGCCAGCAGCTTAAAGGGGGCTAAGGACATTCAGTACTTC
TRBJ2-7 | TRBV7-9 | NA | CASSSEQGNQYF | TGTGCCAGCAGCTCGGAACAGGGTAATCAGTACTTC
TRBJ2-7 | TRBV13 | TRBD2 | CASSPVKGGAHEQYF | TGTGCCAGCAGCCCAGTTAAGGGAGGGGCTCACGAGCAGTACTTC
TRBJ2-3 | TRBV5-1 | NA | CASSGGNTDTQYF | TGCGCCAGCTCGGGCGGGAACACAGATACGCAGTATTTT
TRBJ2-2 | TRBV6-1 | NA | CASSDPGTNTGELFF | TGTGCCAGCAGTGATCCCGGGACGAACACCGGGGAGCTGTTTTTT
TRBJ2-1 | TRBV29-1 | TRBD2 | CSVSPPQRTRNNEQFF | TGCAGCGTTTCCCCTCCCCAGAGGACTAGGAACAATGAGCAGTTCTTC
TRBJ2-1 | TRBV7-3 | TRBD2 | CASSARGGPYNEQFF | TGTGCCAGCAGTGCGCGGGGGGGCCCCTACAATGAGCAGTTCTTC